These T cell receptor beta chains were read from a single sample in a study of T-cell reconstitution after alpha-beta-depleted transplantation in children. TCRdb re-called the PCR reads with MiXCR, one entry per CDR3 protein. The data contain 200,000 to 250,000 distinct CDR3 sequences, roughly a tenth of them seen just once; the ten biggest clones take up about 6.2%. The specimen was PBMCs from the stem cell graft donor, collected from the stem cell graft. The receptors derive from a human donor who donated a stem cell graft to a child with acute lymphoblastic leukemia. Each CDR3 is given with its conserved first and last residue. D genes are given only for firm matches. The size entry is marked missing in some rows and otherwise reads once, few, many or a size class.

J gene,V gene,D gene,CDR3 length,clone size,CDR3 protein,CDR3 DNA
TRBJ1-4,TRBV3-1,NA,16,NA,CASSLTDRASAEKLFF,TGTGCCAGCAGCCTCACCGACAGAGCTAGTGCGGAAAAACTGTTTTTT
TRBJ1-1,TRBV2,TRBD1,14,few,CASSDPGQLTEAFF,TGTGCCAGCAGTGACCCGGGACAGCTAACTGAAGCTTTCTTT
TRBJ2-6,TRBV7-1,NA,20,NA,CASSYPRRVPTHSGANVLTF,TGTGCCAGCAGCTACCCCCGCCGGGTCCCAACGCACTCTGGGGCCAACGTCCTGACTTTC
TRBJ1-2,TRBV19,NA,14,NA,CASQDPGVDYGYTF,TGTGCCAGTCAGGACCCAGGGGTTGACTATGGCTACACCTTC
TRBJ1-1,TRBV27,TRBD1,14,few,CASSFRTGYTEAFF,TGTGCCAGCAGTTTCCGGACAGGATACACTGAAGCTTTCTTT
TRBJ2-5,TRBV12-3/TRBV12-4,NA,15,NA,CASSRPRGTQETQYF,TGTGCCAGCAGTCGTCCCAGGGGAACTCAAGAGACCCAGTACTTC
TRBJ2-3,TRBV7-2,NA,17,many,CASSLVGIAVATDTQYF,TGTGCCAGCAGCTTAGTTGGCATAGCAGTTGCGACAGATACGCAGTATTTT
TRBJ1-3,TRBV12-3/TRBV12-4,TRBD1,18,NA,CASSSLRGGTGAGNTIYF,TGTGCCAGCAGTTCTTTAAGGGGGGGGACAGGGGCTGGAAACACCATATATTTT
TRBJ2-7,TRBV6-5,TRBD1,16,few,CASSYSTGQGAYEQYF,TGTGCCAGCAGTTACTCGACGGGACAGGGGGCCTACGAGCAGTACTTC
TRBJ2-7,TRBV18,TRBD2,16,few,CASSPALAGISYEQYF,TGTGCCAGCTCACCGGCCCTAGCGGGGATCTCCTACGAGCAGTACTTC
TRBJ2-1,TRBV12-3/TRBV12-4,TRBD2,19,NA,CASSLYFLSGLGTYNEQFF,TGTGCCAGCAGTTTATACTTCTTAAGTGGACTAGGCACGTACAATGAGCAGTTCTTC
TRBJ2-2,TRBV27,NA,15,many,CASRFWTVNTGELFF,TGTGCCAGCAGATTTTGGACGGTGAACACCGGGGAGCTGTTTTTT
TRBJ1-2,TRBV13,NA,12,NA,CASSLGRGGYTF,TGTGCCAGCAGCTTAGGCCGGGGTGGCTACACCTTC
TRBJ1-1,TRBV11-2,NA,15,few,CASSFTHQGGTEAFF,TGTGCCAGCAGCTTTACGCACCAGGGTGGCACTGAAGCTTTCTTT
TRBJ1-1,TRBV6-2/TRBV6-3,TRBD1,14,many,CASSARGVGTEAFF,TGTGCCAGCAGTGCCAGGGGGGTAGGCACTGAAGCTTTCTTT
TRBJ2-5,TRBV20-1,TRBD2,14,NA,CSARHPGGEETQYF,TGCAGTGCTAGGCACCCGGGGGGGGAAGAGACCCAGTACTTC
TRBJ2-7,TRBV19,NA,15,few,CASSPWTTNSYEQYF,TGTGCCAGTAGTCCATGGACAACCAACTCCTACGAGCAGTACTTC
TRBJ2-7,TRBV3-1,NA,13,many,CASSQDRSYEQYF,TGTGCCAGCAGCCAAGACCGGTCCTACGAGCAGTACTTC
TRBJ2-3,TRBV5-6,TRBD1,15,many,CASSWGQGGTDTQYF,TGTGCCAGCAGCTGGGGACAGGGGGGGACAGATACGCAGTATTTT
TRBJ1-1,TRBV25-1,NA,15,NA,CASSELEGSHTEAFF,TGTGCCAGCAGTGAACTGGAGGGGAGCCACACTGAAGCTTTCTTT
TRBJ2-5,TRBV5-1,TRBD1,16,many,CASSAGQVSSQETQYF,TGCGCCAGCAGCGCGGGACAGGTATCGAGCCAAGAGACCCAGTACTTC
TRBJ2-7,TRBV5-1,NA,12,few,CASSFNGYEQYF,TGCGCCAGCAGCTTCAACGGCTACGAGCAGTACTTC
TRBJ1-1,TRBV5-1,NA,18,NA,CASSLGGSTGRSGTEAFF,TGCGCCAGCAGCTTGGGGGGTTCGACAGGCAGGAGTGGGACTGAAGCTTTCTTT
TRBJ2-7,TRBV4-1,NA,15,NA,CASSQEGTDTYEQYF,TGCGCCAGCAGCCAAGAGGGGACGGACACCTACGAGCAGTACTTC
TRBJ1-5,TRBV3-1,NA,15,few,CASSQDFQGPQPQHF,TGTGCCAGCAGCCAAGATTTCCAGGGCCCTCAGCCCCAGCATTTT
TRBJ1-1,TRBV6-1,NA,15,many,CASSVWMRGNTEAFF,TGTGCCAGCAGTGTTTGGATGCGGGGAAACACTGAAGCTTTCTTT
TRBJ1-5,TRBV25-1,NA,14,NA,CASKPPGSNQPQHF,TGTGCCAGCAAACCCCCGGGGAGCAATCAGCCCCAGCATTTT
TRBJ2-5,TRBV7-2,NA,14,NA,CASSTRPTQETQYF,TGTGCCAGCAGCACAAGACCCACCCAAGAGACCCAGTACTTC
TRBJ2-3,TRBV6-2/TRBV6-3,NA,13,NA,CASSPKITDTQYF,TGTGCCAGCAGTCCTAAGATAACAGATACGCAGTATTTT
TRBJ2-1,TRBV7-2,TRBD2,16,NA,CASSTLAGAVYNEQFF,TGTGCCAGCAGCACACTAGCGGGGGCGGTCTACAATGAGCAGTTCTTC
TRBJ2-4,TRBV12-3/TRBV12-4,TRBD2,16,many,CASSFAGGKAKNIQYF,TGTGCCAGCAGTTTTGCGGGGGGCAAGGCCAAAAACATTCAGTACTTC
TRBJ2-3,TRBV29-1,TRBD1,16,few,CSGQKGTGSFTDTQYF,TGCAGCGGACAAAAAGGGACAGGGAGTTTCACAGATACGCAGTATTTT
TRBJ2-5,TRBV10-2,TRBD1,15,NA,CASSVTDRDQETQYF,TGCGCCAGCAGTGTTACGGACAGGGACCAAGAGACCCAGTACTTC
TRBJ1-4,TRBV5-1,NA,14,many,CASGDRNSNEKLFF,TGCGCCAGCGGAGACAGAAACTCTAATGAAAAACTGTTTTTT
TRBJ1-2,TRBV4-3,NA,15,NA,CASSQTMGHLTEHTF,TGCGCCAGCAGCCAAACCATGGGGCACCTAACTGAACACACCTTC
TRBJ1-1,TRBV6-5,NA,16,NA,CASSYSGGIRGAEAFF,TGTGCCAGCAGTTACTCTGGAGGTATCCGAGGCGCTGAAGCTTTCTTT
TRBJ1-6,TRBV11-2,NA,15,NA,CASSLIGISDSPLHF,TGTGCCAGCAGCTTAATCGGAATCTCAGATTCACCCCTCCACTTT
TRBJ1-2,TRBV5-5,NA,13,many,CASSLRQDYGYTF,TGTGCCAGCAGCCTAAGACAAGACTATGGCTACACCTTC
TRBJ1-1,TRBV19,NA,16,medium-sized,CASSIDPEGLNTEAFF,TGTGCCAGTAGTATAGATCCCGAGGGGTTGAACACTGAAGCTTTCTTT
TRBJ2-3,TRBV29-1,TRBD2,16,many,CSVDDLAGLTTDTQYF,TGCAGCGTTGATGATTTAGCGGGGCTAACCACAGATACGCAGTATTTT
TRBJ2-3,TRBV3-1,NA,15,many,CASSQETIGRVTQYF,TGTGCCAGCAGCCAAGAGACGATAGGGCGGGTTACGCAGTATTTT
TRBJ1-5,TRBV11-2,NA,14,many,CASSLDRLNQPQHF,TGTGCCAGCAGCTTAGATCGTCTAAATCAGCCCCAGCATTTT
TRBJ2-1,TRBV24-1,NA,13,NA,CATSDLGGHEQFF,TGTGCCACCAGTGATTTGGGGGGGCATGAGCAGTTCTTC
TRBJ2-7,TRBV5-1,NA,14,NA,CASSFRGGIYEQYF,TGCGCCAGCAGCTTCCGAGGGGGGATCTACGAGCAGTACTTC
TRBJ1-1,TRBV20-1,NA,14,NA,CSARERGVNTEAFF,TGCAGTGCTAGAGAACGGGGGGTGAACACTGAAGCTTTCTTT
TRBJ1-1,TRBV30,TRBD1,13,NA,CAWSGTGHTEAFF,TGTGCCTGGAGCGGGACAGGGCACACTGAAGCTTTCTTT
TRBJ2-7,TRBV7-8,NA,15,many,CASSSGHQGTYEQYF,TGTGCCAGCAGCTCGGGTCATCAGGGGACCTACGAGCAGTACTTC
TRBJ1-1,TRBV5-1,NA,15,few,CASSFQGRADTEAFF,TGCGCCAGCAGCTTCCAGGGTAGGGCGGACACTGAAGCTTTCTTT
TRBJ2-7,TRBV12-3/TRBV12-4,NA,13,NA,CASSYRGRDEQYF,TGTGCCAGCAGTTACAGGGGGAGGGACGAGCAGTACTTC
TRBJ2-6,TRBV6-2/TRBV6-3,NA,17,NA,CASSKDLGVTGANVLTF,TGTGCCAGCAGCAAAGACCTTGGGGTCACTGGGGCCAACGTCCTGACTTTC
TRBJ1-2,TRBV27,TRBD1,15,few,CASSKSTGGSYGYTF,TGTGCCAGCAGTAAATCGACAGGGGGCAGCTATGGCTACACCTTC
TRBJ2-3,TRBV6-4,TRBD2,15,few,CATRSLAGETDTQYF,TGTGCCACCCGATCTCTAGCGGGGGAAACAGATACGCAGTATTTT
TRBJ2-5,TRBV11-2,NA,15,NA,CASSLTGANQETQYF,TGTGCCAGCAGCTTAACGGGGGCAAACCAAGAGACCCAGTACTTC
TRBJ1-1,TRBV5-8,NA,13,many,CASSLDPASEAFF,TGTGCCAGCAGCTTGGACCCGGCGAGTGAAGCTTTCTTT